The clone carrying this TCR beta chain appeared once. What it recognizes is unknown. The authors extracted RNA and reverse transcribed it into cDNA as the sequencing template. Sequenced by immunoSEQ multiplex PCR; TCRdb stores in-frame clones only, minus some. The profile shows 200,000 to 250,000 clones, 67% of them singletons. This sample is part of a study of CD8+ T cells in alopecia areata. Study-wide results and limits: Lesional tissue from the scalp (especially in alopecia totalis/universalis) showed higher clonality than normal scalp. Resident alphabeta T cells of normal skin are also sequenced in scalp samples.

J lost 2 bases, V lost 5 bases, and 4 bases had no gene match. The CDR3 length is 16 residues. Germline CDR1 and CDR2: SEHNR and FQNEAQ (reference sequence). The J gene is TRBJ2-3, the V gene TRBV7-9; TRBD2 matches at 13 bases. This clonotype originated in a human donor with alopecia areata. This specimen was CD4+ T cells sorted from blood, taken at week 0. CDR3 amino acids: CASSLGLAGATDTQYF. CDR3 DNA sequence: TGTGCCAGCAGCCTCGGACTAGCGGGGGCCACAGATACGCAGTATTTT.